Each of the 19 T cell receptor beta chains below was sequenced from the same sample in a study of blood T cell repertoires in COVID-19. The assay was immunoSEQ multiplex PCR, and TCRdb's table has in-frame clones only and misses some. The repertoire includes some 220,000 clones, under 90% of them detected once, and about a sixth sits in the top ten. Sequencing input: peripheral blood. These receptors were obtained from a woman aged 80 or over with active or convalescent COVID-19.

This clone showed up just once. The J gene is TRBJ2-3, the V gene TRBV28; 10 nucleotides match TRBD2. V shed 4 bases, J shed 5 bases, and the junction held 12 bases outside the gene matches. Germline values: CDR1 MDHEN, CDR2 SYDVKM. This CDR3 is built from 17 residues. Here the CDR3 reads CASSSGRAGGRLDTQYF. Written as DNA, the CDR3 is TGTGCCAGCAGTTCAGGGAGAGCGGGGGGGCGGCTAGATACGCAGTATTTT.

The chain combines TRBV15 with TRBJ2-5; TRBD1 might be the D (5 bases). V was cut by 5 bases and J by 5 bases, with 15 bases left in between. The CDR3 covers 14 residues. Germline-derived CDR1 and CDR2 are LNHNV and YYDKDF (reference sequence). In DNA, the CDR3 is TGTGCCACCAGCCTAGGGGTTTCAGGGGAGACCCAGTACTTC. It is translated as CATSLGVSGETQYF. Full variable domain (remainder filled in from reference TRBV15 and TRBJ2-5): DAMVIQNPRYQVTQFGKPVTLSCSQTLNHNVMYWYQQKSSQAPKLLFHYYDKDFNNEADTPDNFQSRRPNTSFCFLDIRSPGLGDTAMYLCATSLGVSGETQYFGPGTRLLVL.

The rearrangement joins TRBV28 to TRBJ2-1; D is unresolved. Trimming removed 11 bases at V and 6 bases at J, with 20 bases between. Per germline, CDR1 MDHEN and CDR2 SYDVKM. The length of the CDR3 is 14 residues. Here the CDR3 DNA reads TGTGCCGCCTCTGCGGCCACTACCCTCAATGAGCAGTTCTTC. It is translated as CAASAATTLNEQFF.

The chain recombines TRBV19 with TRBJ2-2, with D possibly matching TRBD1 (7 bases). Germline CDR1 and CDR2: LNHDA and SQIVND (reference sequence). Trimming removed 1 base from V and 4 bases from J, with 13 bases in between. The CDR3 consists of 16 residues. CDR3: CASSIGRGRGTGELFF. CDR3 bases: TGTGCCAGTAGTATAGGGAGGGGGCGGGGCACCGGGGAGCTGTTTTTT. Complete variable domain (other parts from reference TRBV19 and TRBJ2-2): DGGITQSPKYLFRKEGQNVTLSCEQNLNHDAMYWYRQDPGQGLRLIYYSQIVNDFQKGDIAEGYSVSREKKESFPLTVTSAQKNPTAFYLCASSIGRGRGTGELFFGEGSRLTVL.

The rearrangement links TRBV2 to TRBJ1-6; no reliable D call. Per germline, CDR1 SNHLY and CDR2 FYNNEI. V was trimmed by 3 bases and J by 0 bases, leaving 6 bases between them. The CDR3 is made up of 15 amino acids. CDR3 coding DNA: TGTGCCAGCAGTGAGAGGAGCTCCTATAATTCACCCCTCCACTTT. Translating it yields CASSERSSYNSPLHF.

This sequence joins TRBV21-1 and TRBJ2-7; TRBD2, the D gene given by the table, was not confirmed from the DNA. TRBV21-1 is shown as a pseudogene. The CDR3 runs to 15 residues. The CDR3 DNA reads TGTGCCAGCAGCCAACTAGCGGGGAACTCCTACGAGCAGTACTTC. The encoded protein is CASSQLAGNSYEQYF.

The gene calls are TRBV9 and TRBJ2-7, with 7 bases lining up with TRBD1. Germline trimming cut 3 bases from V and 3 bases from J; bases unmatched to any gene: 6. There are 14 residues in the CDR3. Germline lookup yields CDR1 SGDLS and CDR2 YYNGEE. CDR3 in DNA: TGTGCCAGCAGCGACCGACAGGGTAACTACGAGCAGTACTTC. Translating gives CASSDRQGNYEQYF.

V usage is TRBV4-2 and J usage is TRBJ2-1, with 12 bases identical to TRBD2. CDR3 size: 15 residues. V was pared by 0 bases and J by 7 bases, with 1 base of the junction left unmatched. Germline V CDR1 and CDR2: LGHNA, YNFKEQ. In DNA, the CDR3 is TGTGCCAGCAGCCAAGATGGACTAGCGGGGAATGAGCAGTTCTTC. Amino acid sequence: CASSQDGLAGNEQFF.

In this sample, this clone turned up once. This chain connects TRBV3-1 (or the pseudogene TRBV3-2) to TRBJ2-2, with TRBD2 identical over 11 bases. Germline V gene data show CDR1 as LGHDT and CDR2 as YNNKEL (reference sequence). The length of the CDR3 is 16 residues. Trimming removed 4 bases from V and 6 bases from J; junction bases left unmatched: 7. This chain's CDR3 is CASSLQLAGVAGELFF. The CDR3 bases are TGTGCCAGCAGCCTTCAACTAGCGGGGGTGGCCGGGGAGCTGTTTTTT.

The chain uses TRBV10-3 and TRBJ1-3, with D possibly TRBD1 on 5 matching bases. Looked up from germline, CDR1 is ENHRY and CDR2 is SYGVKD. The CDR3 is made up of 17 amino acids. The V end lost 2 bases, the J end lost 2 bases, and 16 bases lay between the germline ends. DNA for the CDR3: TGTGCCATCAGTGAGGTCAGGGCGGTAATGGCTGGAAACACCATATATTTT. Translating gives CAISEVRAVMAGNTIYF.

This sequence joins TRBV2 and TRBJ2-2; D gene uncertain. The CDR3 extends over 14 amino acids. V was clipped by 6 bases and J by 2 bases, with 10 bases between them. Per germline, CDR1 SNHLY and CDR2 FYNNEI. CDR3 DNA: TGTGCCAGCAGCCCACTCTCAAACACCGGGGAGCTGTTTTTT. This translates into CASSPLSNTGELFF.

The V call is TRBV7-2, the J call TRBJ2-7; 9 nucleotides match TRBD1. The CDR3 contains 18 residues. The V and J ends lost 6 bases and 0 bases, in that order; junction bases with no gene match: 15. The germline CDR1 and CDR2 sequences are SGHTA and FQGNSA. The DNA of the CDR3 is TGTGCCAGCAGTTCAAGGGGACAGGGCAGTCCGAGCTCCTACGAGCAGTACTTC. This codes for CASSSRGQGSPSSYEQYF.

The V and J genes are TRBV7-9 and TRBJ1-5; 8 positions agree with TRBD1. The germline gives CDR1 SEHNR, CDR2 FQNEAQ (reference sequence). This CDR3 has 16 residues. The junction had 2 bases not matched to a gene; V was cut back by 1 base and J by 0 bases. The CDR3 DNA sequence: TGTGCCAGCAGCTTAGGACAGGGGTATAGCAATCAGCCCCAGCATTTT. This gives the protein CASSLGQGYSNQPQHF.

The chain carries TRBV5-6 and TRBJ1-1, with TRBD1 matching over 7 bases. This CDR3 spans 15 amino acids. CDR1 and CDR2 (germline): SGHDT, YYEEEE. V gave up 3 bases and J gave up 5 bases; unmatched junction bases: 10. The CDR3 protein is CASSSAGGGRTEAFF. CDR3 nucleotides: TGTGCCAGCAGCTCAGCAGGGGGTGGGAGGACTGAAGCTTTCTTT.

The rearrangement uses TRBV5-1 and TRBJ1-5; D ambiguous. V lost 4 bases, J lost 4 bases, and 15 bases lay in between. Germline assignment: CDR1 SGHRS and CDR2 YFSETQ. This CDR3 spans 15 amino acids. The CDR3 DNA reads as TGCGCCAGCAGCCCCCTAGGCAGTCTTAATCAGCCCCAGCATTTT. Its protein is CASSPLGSLNQPQHF.

The chain links TRBV2 to TRBJ2-2; 8 bases are shared with TRBD1. This CDR3 has 15 residues. The J segment lost 1 base and the V segment lost 7 bases, leaving 5 bases of the junction unmatched. Germline V gene sequence: CDR1 SNHLY, CDR2 FYNNEI. CDR3 sequence reads: CASKLGTGNTGELFF. The CDR3 coding sequence is TGTGCCAGCAAACTAGGGACAGGGAACACCGGGGAGCTGTTTTTT.

The rearrangement joins TRBV11-3 to TRBJ2-7; D gene ambiguous. V dropped 1 base and J dropped 6 bases, with 7 bases sitting between them. The CDR3 length is 12 residues. From germline, CDR1 is SGHNT and CDR2 YENEEA. CDR3 bases: TGTGCCAGCAGCTTAGGTTCTTCCGAGCAGTACTTC. Encoded protein: CASSLGSSEQYF.

The gene calls are TRBV15 and TRBJ1-2; TRBD1 matches at 9 bases. This CDR3 has 14 amino acids. Germline V CDR1 and CDR2: LNHNV, YYDKDF (reference sequence). V lost 5 bases to trimming and J lost 4 bases; unmatched junction nucleotides: 5. The CDR3 DNA reads TGTGCCACCAGCGGGAAGACAGGGGGCTATGGCTACACCTTC. This sequence encodes CATSGKTGGYGYTF.

V gene TRBV7-9 combines with J gene TRBJ1-4; D remains ambiguous. Germline CDR1 SEHNR, CDR2 FQNEAQ (reference sequence). V lost 5 bases and J lost 7, with 17 bases in between. The CDR3 loop spans 15 amino acids. CDR3 nucleotides: TGTGCCAGCAGCCGGCCGGAGCAGAGCGGTGAAAAACTGTTTTTT. Amino acids: CASSRPEQSGEKLFF.